Following are 8 T cell receptor beta chains from one sample sequenced in a study of CXCR3-negative and CXCR3-positive naive CD8 T cells. UMI-labeled 5' RACE TRB cDNA libraries were prepared from the cells. Following a re-call of the 5' RACE reads, TCRdb has one entry per CDR3 protein and lacks DNA. The sample includes around 140,000 distinct CDR3 sequences. Sequenced material: naive CXCR3- CD8+ T cells from blood. Subset denoted: CD45RO-CCR7+CD27+CD95- naive CD8+ T cells lacking CXCR3 (TNR3-). The origin of the receptors is a human donor in good health. Some clones in this sample may be carry-over from other donors' samples.

The rearrangement joins TRBV29-1 to TRBJ2-7; TCRdb calls TRBD2, which cannot be checked without DNA. The CDR3 runs 13 residues. CDR1 SQVTM and CDR2 ANQGSEA come from the germline V gene. CDR3 amino acids: CSVRESGLYEQYF.

The V and J genes are TRBV4-3 and TRBJ2-1; lacking DNA, the TRBD2 call made by TCRdb goes unchecked. CDR1 is LGHNA and CDR2 is YSLEER in the germline V gene. The CDR3 runs to 18 residues. CDR3 residues: CASSQEAAQRGGRGEQFF.

CDR3 loop: CASSYPGLGGNGELFF. This chain uses TRBV6-5 with TRBJ2-2; as DNA is missing, the TRBD2 call by TCRdb cannot be tested. The CDR3 sequence is 16 residues long. Germline-derived CDR1 and CDR2 are MNHEY and SVGAGI.

The genes are TRBV9 and TRBJ2-7; TCRdb returns TRBD1, unconfirmable since there is no DNA. CDR1 is SGDLS and CDR2 is YYNGEE in the germline V gene. There are 16 residues in the CDR3. Here the CDR3 reads CASSANRDRVSGEQYF.

CDR3 sequence: CASRKSGTGRSPITVLTF. This chain joins TRBV21-1 and TRBJ2-6; without DNA, the TCRdb call of TRBD1 cannot be checked. TRBV21-1 is marked as a pseudogene. The CDR3 runs to 18 residues.

J is TRBJ1-3 and V is TRBV30; TCRdb's D call, TRBD1, is unchecked because there is no DNA. The CDR3 runs 12 residues. Germline CDR1 reads GTSNPN; CDR2 reads SVGIG (reference sequence). This CDR3 reads CAWTLSRDLIYF.

The chain uses TRBV7-9 and TRBJ2-4; TCRdb names TRBD2, which stays unverified in the absence of DNA. CDR3 length: 16 amino acids. CDR1 SEHNR and CDR2 FQNEAQ come from the germline V gene (reference sequence). The CDR3 protein is CASSDSGLLAKNIQYF. The full variable domain, completed using reference TRBV7-9 and TRBJ2-4, is DTGVSQNPRHKITKRGQNVTFRCDPISEHNRLYWYRQTLGQGPEFLTYFQNEAQLEKSRLLSDRFSAERPKGSFSTLEIQRTEQGDSAMYLCASSDSGLLAKNIQYFGAGTRLSVL.

The chain has TRBV7-9 and TRBJ1-1. Per the germline V gene, CDR1 is SEHNR and CDR2 is FQNEAQ (reference sequence). This CDR3 is built from 15 residues. The CDR3 sequence is CASSLAGRLNTEAFF.